These 24 T cell receptor beta chains originate from one sample sequenced in a study of blood T cells in healthy people across ages. Combining a sample-barcoded 5' primer with a J-beta primer mix, a second PCR ran for 7 to 11 cycles. One entry per CDR3 protein results from TCRdb running MiXCR on the 5' RACE reads. The data show some 1.5 million distinct CDR3 sequences, with roughly 27% seen just once and roughly 8% held by the top ten. The sample taken for sequencing was blood. Every receptor here comes from a woman younger than 45 in good health.

The rearrangement links TRBV9 to TRBJ1-1; D unclear. CDR3 length: 14 residues. CDR1 is SGDLS and CDR2 is YYNGEE in the germline V gene. Trimming cost V 1 base and J 3 bases, with 10 bases left between them. The CDR3 DNA sequence: TGTGCCAGCAGCGTAACCGACGCCCACACTGAAGCTTTCTTT. Protein product: CASSVTDAHTEAFF. Complete variable domain (other parts from reference TRBV9 and TRBJ1-1): DSGVTQTPKHLITATGQRVTLRCSPRSGDLSVYWYQQSLDQGLQFLIQYYNGEERAKGNILERFSAQQFPDLHSELNLSSLELGDSALYFCASSVTDAHTEAFFGQGTRLTVV.

The chain joins TRBV29-1 to TRBJ2-1; D might be TRBD2 (5 bases). Between the trimmed V and J ends, which lost 4 bases and 5 bases, there was a span of 18 bases. CDR3 length: 15 amino acids. Germline values: CDR1 SQVTM, CDR2 ANQGSEA. Here the CDR3 reads CSVARVLDSDNEQFF. The CDR3 coding sequence is TGCAGCGTTGCGAGGGTTTTAGATTCAGACAATGAGCAGTTCTTC.

This chain links TRBV7-9 with TRBJ2-6; 7 positions agree with TRBD1. Germline CDR1 and CDR2: SEHNR and FQNEAQ (reference sequence). Trimming removed 8 bases from V and 1 base from J; junction bases left unmatched: 14. CDR3 length: 18 residues. CDR3 nucleotide sequence: TGTGCCAGCCCCCCGGTCGGACAGGCCAATTCTGGGGCCAACGTCCTGACTTTC. It codes for CASPPVGQANSGANVLTF.

This chain connects TRBV7-9 to TRBJ1-6; no definite D call. V was pared by 0 bases and J by 9 bases, with 12 bases between. Germline-derived CDR1 and CDR2 are SEHNR and FQNEAQ (reference sequence). CDR3 length: 15 residues. The CDR3 bases are TGTGCCAGCAGCTTAGCGCTCTCAGAGACTTCACCCCTCCACTTT. This translates into CASSLALSETSPLHF.

This clonotype was recorded only once. Because it lacks the conserved phenylalanine or tryptophan at the end, this CDR3 is likely a read error. The chain has TRBV2 and TRBJ2-1; 11 bases agree with TRBD2. From germline, CDR1 is SNHLY and CDR2 FYNNEI. After removal of 6 bases from V and 1 base from J, the junction contained 5 bases not matched to a gene. CDR3 size: 16 residues. The CDR3 spells CASRKTSGGSYNEQFV. The CDR3, as DNA: TGTGCCAGCAGGAAAACTAGCGGGGGTTCCTACAATGAGCAGTTCGTC.

V gene TRBV29-1 combines with J gene TRBJ1-2; D remains ambiguous. V lost 2 bases to trimming and J lost 2 bases, with 18 bases between them. The germline CDR1 and CDR2 sequences are SQVTM and ANQGSEA. This CDR3 contains 16 residues. Here the CDR3 reads CSVELEQTERNYGYTF. CDR3 bases: TGCAGCGTTGAATTGGAACAGACCGAAAGAAACTATGGCTACACCTTC.

This clonotype has ten or more counts. The chain carries TRBV4-1 and TRBJ2-7, with D possibly being TRBD2 (7 bases). This CDR3 is built from 16 residues. V lost 0 bases and J lost 1, with 13 bases in between. CDR1 and CDR2 (germline): MGHRA, YSYEKL. The CDR3 DNA sequence: TGCGCCAGCAGCCAAGATCGGGGGGCAAAATCCTACGAGCAGTACTTC. Amino acids: CASSQDRGAKSYEQYF.

The V call is TRBV9, the J call TRBJ2-1, with 10 bases lining up with TRBD2. Losses at the gene ends were 4 bases for V and 9 bases for J; bases not matched to a gene: 10. The germline V gene has CDR1 SGDLS and CDR2 YYNGEE. This CDR3 region has 15 residues. The CDR3, as DNA: TGTGCCAGCAGCCCTCGGCTAGCGGGAGATAGTGAGCAGTTCTTC. Amino acids: CASSPRLAGDSEQFF.

This chain links TRBV6-5 with TRBJ2-7, with 8 bases matching TRBD1. Germline V lookup: CDR1 MNHEY, CDR2 SVGAGI. This CDR3 contains 15 residues. V shed 5 bases and J 3 bases; nucleotides not matched to a gene: 9. This CDR3 reads CASSSLRDRIYEQYF. The CDR3 DNA reads TGTGCCAGCAGTAGCCTCCGGGACAGGATCTACGAGCAGTACTTC.

This clonotype appeared a few times. The V gene is TRBV20-1, the J gene TRBJ2-3; the match to TRBD2 covers 10 bases. Germline V CDR1 and CDR2: DFQATT, SNEGSKA (reference sequence). The V segment lost 0 bases and the J segment 11 bases; nucleotides outside the gene matches: 5. The CDR3 has 13 residues. The DNA for the CDR3 is TGCAGTGCTAGAGACGAGGCTAGCGGGGGGCAGTATTTT. As protein: CSARDEASGGQYF.

At least ten counts were recorded for this clonotype. V and J are TRBV27 and TRBJ2-1; D perhaps matches TRBD2 (5 bases). Germline CDR1 MNHEY, CDR2 SMNVEV (reference sequence). Trimming shortened V by 5 bases and J by 4 bases, and 15 bases separated the two germline ends. The CDR3 totals 15 residues. CDR3 DNA sequence: TGTGCCAGCAGTCCCCGTGGTAGCGCATACAATGAGCAGTTCTTC. It encodes CASSPRGSAYNEQFF.

The chain joins TRBV4-1 to TRBJ2-7; tentatively, D is TRBD2 (7 bases). The CDR3 runs to 16 residues. Germline loops: CDR1 MGHRA, CDR2 YSYEKL. V was cut by 1 base and J by 2 bases, with 15 bases left in between. CDR3 loop: CASSQVGGRAPYEQYF. The CDR3 DNA is TGCGCCAGCAGCCAAGTGGGGGGGCGGGCCCCCTACGAGCAGTACTTC.

This clonotype was counted ten times or more. The chain combines TRBV21-1 with TRBJ2-7; the D segment call TRBD2 is taken from the table without a DNA check. TRBV21-1 is a pseudogene. The CDR3 is 14 residues long. The CDR3 nucleotides read TGTGCCAGGGAAACTAGCGGTTTCATATACGAGCAGTACTTC. It translates to CARETSGFIYEQYF.

The chain links TRBV5-6 to TRBJ2-5; D ambiguous. Germline V lookup: CDR1 SGHDT, CDR2 YYEEEE. Trimming took off 4 bases at V and 5 bases at J, with 18 bases between the two ends. CDR3 length: 15 amino acids. CDR3 nucleotide sequence: TGTGCCAGCAGCGCGACGGTAGGGCCGGCGGAGACCCAGTACTTC. It is translated as CASSATVGPAETQYF.

J is TRBJ2-3 and V is TRBV12-3 or TRBV12-4, with a weak D call TRBD1 (6 bases). CDR3 length: 17 amino acids. Between the trimmed V and J ends, which lost 6 bases and 5 bases, there was a span of 24 bases. For the CDR3, the DNA is TGTGCCAGCAGCCTCCGCGAAGGAAGGGGGAGAGGAGATACGCAGTATTTT. It codes for CASSLREGRGRGDTQYF.

This chain connects TRBV21-1 to TRBJ2-7; whether TRBD1, the table's D call, matches the DNA was not checked. TRBV21-1 is designated a pseudogene. This CDR3 is 18 amino acids long. The CDR3 reads CASSMPLRGGGALYEQYF. In nucleotides, the CDR3 is TGTGCCAGCAGCATGCCCCTCCGGGGGGGCGGGGCGTTATACGAGCAGTACTTC.

This clonotype was seen repeatedly, ten times or more. This chain connects TRBV11-2 to TRBJ2-5; no clear D. Per germline, CDR1 SGHAT and CDR2 FQNNGV. Trimming took 4 bases from V and 4 from J, leaving 10 bases between them. There are 13 residues in the CDR3. The CDR3 is CASSYTGSETQYF. CDR3 coding DNA: TGTGCCAGCAGCTACACGGGTTCAGAGACCCAGTACTTC.

As to this clonotype: A much larger clonotype is one base distant, so this may be a read error. J is TRBJ2-7 and V is TRBV12-3 or TRBV12-4, with a tentative D call TRBD2 (5 bases). TRBJ2-5 matches the DNA end more closely, so the J call is doubtful. This CDR3 region has 14 residues. The CDR3 nucleotides are TGTGCCAGCAGTTTCTACGGGGAAGGGGAGACCCAGTACTTC. The encoded protein is CASSFYGEGETQYF.

This clonotype has at least ten counts. The rearrangement links TRBV2 to TRBJ2-7; 8 nucleotides agree with TRBD1. CDR1 is SNHLY and CDR2 is FYNNEI in the germline V gene. This CDR3 is 16 amino acids long. Germline trimming cut 2 bases from V and 5 bases from J; bases unmatched to any gene: 11. DNA for the CDR3: TGTGCCAGCAGTGAATACGGGGCAGGGGGCTTCGACGAGCAGTACTTC. Protein: CASSEYGAGGFDEQYF.

V gene TRBV11-2 combines with J gene TRBJ2-1; TRBD2 is a possible D gene (5 bases). The germline CDR1 and CDR2 sequences are SGHAT and FQNNGV. V was pared by 5 bases and J by 7 bases, with 21 bases between. CDR3 length: 16 residues. Written as DNA, the CDR3 is TGTGCCAGCAGCCCCTCTCGAGGGAACGGAGAGAATGAGCAGTTCTTC. It codes for CASSPSRGNGENEQFF.

J is TRBJ2-7 and V is TRBV2; D might be TRBD2 (5 bases). This CDR3 has 14 amino acids. Germline V gene data show CDR1 as SNHLY and CDR2 as FYNNEI. The ends were cut back, 1 base at V and 2 bases at J, with 9 bases in the middle. The CDR3 loop is CASSEVEGTYEQYF. The CDR3 nucleotides are TGTGCCAGCAGTGAAGTAGAGGGAACCTACGAGCAGTACTTC. The full variable domain, its missing parts supplied by reference TRBV2 and TRBJ2-7, is EPEVTQTPSHQVTQMGQEVILRCVPISNHLYFYWYRQILGQKVEFLVSFYNNEISEKSEIFDDQFSVERPDGSNFTLKIRSTKLEDSAMYFCASSEVEGTYEQYFGPGTRLTVT.

A few counts support this clonotype. The chain is built from TRBV24-1 and TRBJ1-5; a weak D match, TRBD1 (5 bases). This CDR3 is 17 amino acids long. V dropped 8 bases and J dropped 6 bases, with 25 bases sitting between them. The germline gives CDR1 KGHDR, CDR2 SFDVKD. CDR3 loop: CATTSGTSRVVCQPQHF. The CDR3 nucleotides read TGTGCCACCACAAGTGGGACGAGCAGGGTGGTGTGTCAGCCCCAGCATTTT.

This clonotype was seen a few times. The rearrangement uses TRBV5-1 and TRBJ1-4; D gene uncertain. V gave up 4 bases and J gave up 8 bases, with 15 bases separating them. From germline, CDR1 is SGHRS and CDR2 YFSETQ. CDR3 length: 14 residues. The CDR3 loop is CASSPMDSREKLFF. The DNA for the CDR3 is TGCGCCAGCAGCCCCATGGATAGTAGGGAAAAACTGTTTTTT.

Note on this clonotype: Just one base apart from a much larger clone, this may be a read error. The CDR3 is CASGSDTETQYF. CDR3 bases: TGTGCCAGCGGTTCCGATACGGAGACCCAGTACTTC. The chain couples TRBV6-5 to TRBJ2-4; no clear D gene. The DNA end is more similar to TRBJ2-5, so the J call may be wrong. The CDR3 has 12 residues. CDR1 and CDR2 (germline): MNHEY, SVGAGI.